This TCR beta chain was sequenced for a study of blood T cell repertoires in COVID-19. Sequencing used immunoSEQ multiplex PCR; TCRdb keeps in-frame clones, though not all of them. The repertoire holds about 210,000 clones, with 85% as singletons. V lost 4 bases to trimming and J lost 4 bases, with 16 bases between them. This CDR3 has 15 amino acids. The germline CDR1 and CDR2 sequences are LNHDA and SQIVND (reference sequence). The source material was PBMCs or T cells enriched from blood (not recorded which). The gene calls are TRBV19 and TRBJ1-1, with TRBD1 as a possible D gene (5 bases). The receptor was derived from a man between 40 and 49 years old who had recovered from COVID-19. Here the CDR3 reads CASSRGHPQGTEAFF. The CDR3 DNA follows: TGTGCCAGTAGTAGAGGACATCCCCAGGGCACTGAAGCTTTCTTT.